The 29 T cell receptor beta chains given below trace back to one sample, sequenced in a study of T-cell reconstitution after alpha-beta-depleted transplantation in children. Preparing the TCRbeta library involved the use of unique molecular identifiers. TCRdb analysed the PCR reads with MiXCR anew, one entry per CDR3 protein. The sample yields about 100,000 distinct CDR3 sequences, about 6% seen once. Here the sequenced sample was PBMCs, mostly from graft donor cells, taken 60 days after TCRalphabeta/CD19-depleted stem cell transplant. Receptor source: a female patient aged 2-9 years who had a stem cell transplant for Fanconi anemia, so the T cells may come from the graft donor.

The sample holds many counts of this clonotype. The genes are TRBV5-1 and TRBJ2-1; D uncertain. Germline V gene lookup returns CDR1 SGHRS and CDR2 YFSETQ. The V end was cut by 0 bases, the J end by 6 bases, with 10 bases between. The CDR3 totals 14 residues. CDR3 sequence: CASSLAVSGNEQFF. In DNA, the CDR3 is TGCGCCAGCAGCTTGGCAGTAAGTGGCAATGAGCAGTTCTTC.

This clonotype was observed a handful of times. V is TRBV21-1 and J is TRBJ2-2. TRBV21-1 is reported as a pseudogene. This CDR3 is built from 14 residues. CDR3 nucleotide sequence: TGTGCCAGCAGCAAGGGGGCAAAAACCGGGGAGCTGTTTTTT. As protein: CASSKGAKTGELFF.

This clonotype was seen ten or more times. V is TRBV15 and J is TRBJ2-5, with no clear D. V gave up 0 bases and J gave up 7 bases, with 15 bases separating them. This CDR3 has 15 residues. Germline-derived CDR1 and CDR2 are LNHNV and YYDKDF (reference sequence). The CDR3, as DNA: TGTGCCACCAGCAGAGATTCGACCCTTTCGGGGACCCAGTACTTC. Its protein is CATSRDSTLSGTQYF.

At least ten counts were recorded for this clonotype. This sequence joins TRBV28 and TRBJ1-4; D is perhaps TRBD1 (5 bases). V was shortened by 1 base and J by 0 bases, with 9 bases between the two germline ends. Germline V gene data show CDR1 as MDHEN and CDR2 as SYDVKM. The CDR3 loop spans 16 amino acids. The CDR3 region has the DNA TGTGCCAGCAGTTTATTGGGGGTCGCAACTAATGAAAAACTGTTTTTT. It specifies CASSLLGVATNEKLFF. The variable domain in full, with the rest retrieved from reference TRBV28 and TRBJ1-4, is DVKVTQSSRYLVKRTGEKVFLECVQDMDHENMFWYRQDPGLGLRLIYFSYDVKMKEKGDIPEGYSVSREKKERFSLILESASTNQTSMYLCASSLLGVATNEKLFFGSGTQLSVL.

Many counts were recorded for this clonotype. The CDR3 loop is CASRAGLEATDTQYF. CDR3 DNA sequence: TGTGCCAGCAGGGCGGGACTAGAGGCCACAGATACGCAGTATTTT. This sequence joins TRBV7-2 and TRBJ2-3; 8 bases match TRBD2. V trimming: 6 bases; J trimming: 2 bases; junction bases outside the gene matches: 7. The length of the CDR3 is 15 residues. The germline CDR1 and CDR2 sequences are SGHTA and FQGNSA.

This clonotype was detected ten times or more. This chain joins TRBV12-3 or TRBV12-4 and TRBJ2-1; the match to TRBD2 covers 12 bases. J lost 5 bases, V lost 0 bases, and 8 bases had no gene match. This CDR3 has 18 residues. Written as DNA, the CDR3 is TGTGCCAGCAGTTTAGCGGGGCTACTAGCGGGAGGTAACAATGAGCAGTTCTTC. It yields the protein CASSLAGLLAGGNNEQFF.

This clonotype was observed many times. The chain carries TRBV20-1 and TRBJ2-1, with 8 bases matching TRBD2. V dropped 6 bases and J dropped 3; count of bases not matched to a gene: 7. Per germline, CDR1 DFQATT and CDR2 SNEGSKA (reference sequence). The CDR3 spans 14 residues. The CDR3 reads CSALYSGNYNEQFF. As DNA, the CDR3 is TGCAGTGCCCTCTATAGCGGGAACTACAATGAGCAGTTCTTC.

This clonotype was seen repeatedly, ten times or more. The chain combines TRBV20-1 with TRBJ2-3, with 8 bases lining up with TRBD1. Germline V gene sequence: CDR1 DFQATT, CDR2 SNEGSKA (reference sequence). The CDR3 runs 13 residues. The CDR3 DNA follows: TGCAGGGGAGTAAAGGACAGGGCAGATACGCAGTATTTT. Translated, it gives CRGVKDRADTQYF.

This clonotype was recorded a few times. CDR3: CAWSPSTGGNEKLFF. The CDR3 region has the DNA TGTGCCTGGAGTCCTTCGACAGGGGGTAATGAAAAACTGTTTTTT. The V gene is TRBV30, the J gene TRBJ1-4; 9 bases are a match to TRBD1. Germline V gene lookup returns CDR1 GTSNPN and CDR2 SVGIG (reference sequence). Trimming cost V 2 bases and J 4 bases; bases outside gene matches: 5. The CDR3 has 15 amino acids.

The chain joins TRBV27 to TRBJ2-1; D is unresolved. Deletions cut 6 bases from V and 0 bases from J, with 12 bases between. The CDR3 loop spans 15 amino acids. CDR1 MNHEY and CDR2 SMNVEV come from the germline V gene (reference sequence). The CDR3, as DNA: TGTGCCAGCAGCCCGTCGACAACCTCCTACAATGAGCAGTTCTTC. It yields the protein CASSPSTTSYNEQFF.

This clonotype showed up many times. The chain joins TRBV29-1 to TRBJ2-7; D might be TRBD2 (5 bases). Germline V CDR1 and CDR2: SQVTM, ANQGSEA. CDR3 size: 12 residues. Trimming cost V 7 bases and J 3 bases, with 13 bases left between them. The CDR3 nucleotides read TGCAGCGCTGGAGGACTCAGCTACGAGCAGTACTTC. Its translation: CSAGGLSYEQYF.

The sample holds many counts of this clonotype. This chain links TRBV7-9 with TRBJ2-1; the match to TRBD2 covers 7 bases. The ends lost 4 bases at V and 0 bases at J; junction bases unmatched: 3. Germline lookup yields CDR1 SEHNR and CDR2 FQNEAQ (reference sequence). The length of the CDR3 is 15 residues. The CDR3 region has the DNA TGTGCCAGCAGCTCGGGGGGTGGCTCCTACAATGAGCAGTTCTTC. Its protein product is CASSSGGGSYNEQFF.

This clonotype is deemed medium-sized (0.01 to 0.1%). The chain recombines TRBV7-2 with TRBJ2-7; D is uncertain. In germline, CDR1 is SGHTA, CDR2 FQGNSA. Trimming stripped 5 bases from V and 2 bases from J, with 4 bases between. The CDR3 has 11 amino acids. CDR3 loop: CASSVAYEQYF. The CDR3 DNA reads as TGTGCCAGCAGCGTGGCCTACGAGCAGTACTTC.

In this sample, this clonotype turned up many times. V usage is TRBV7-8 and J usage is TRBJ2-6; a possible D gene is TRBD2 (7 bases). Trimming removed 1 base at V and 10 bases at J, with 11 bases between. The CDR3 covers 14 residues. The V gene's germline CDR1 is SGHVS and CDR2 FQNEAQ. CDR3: CASSLVGGRNVLTF. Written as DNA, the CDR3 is TGTGCCAGCAGCTTAGTCGGGGGGCGGAACGTCCTGACTTTC.

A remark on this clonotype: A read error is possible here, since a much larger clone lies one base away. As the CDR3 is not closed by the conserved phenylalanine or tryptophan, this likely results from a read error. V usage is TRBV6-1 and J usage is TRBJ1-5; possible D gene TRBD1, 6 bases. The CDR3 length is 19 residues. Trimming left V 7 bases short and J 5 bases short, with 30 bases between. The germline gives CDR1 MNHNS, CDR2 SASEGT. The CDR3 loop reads CASKSGKSSNRVVDQPQHC. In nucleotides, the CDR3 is TGTGCCAGCAAATCGGGAAAAAGTTCTAACAGGGTAGTAGATCAGCCCCAGCATTGT.

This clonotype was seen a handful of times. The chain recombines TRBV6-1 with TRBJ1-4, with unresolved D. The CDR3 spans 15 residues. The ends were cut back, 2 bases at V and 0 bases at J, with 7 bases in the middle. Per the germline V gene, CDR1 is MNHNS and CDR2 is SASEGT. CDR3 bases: TGTGCCAGCAGTGAAACTTGGGCAACTAATGAAAAACTGTTTTTT. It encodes CASSETWATNEKLFF.

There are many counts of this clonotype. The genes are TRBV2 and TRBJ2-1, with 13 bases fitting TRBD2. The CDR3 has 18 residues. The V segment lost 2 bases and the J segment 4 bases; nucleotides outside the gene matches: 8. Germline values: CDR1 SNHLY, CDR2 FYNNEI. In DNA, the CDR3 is TGTGCCAGCAGTGAACCCGCGGGACTAGCGGGACGATACAATGAGCAGTTCTTC. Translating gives CASSEPAGLAGRYNEQFF. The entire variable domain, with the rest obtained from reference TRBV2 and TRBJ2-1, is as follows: EPEVTQTPSHQVTQMGQEVILRCVPISNHLYFYWYRQILGQKVEFLVSFYNNEISEKSEIFDDQFSVERPDGSNFTLKIRSTKLEDSAMYFCASSEPAGLAGRYNEQFFGPGTRLTVL.

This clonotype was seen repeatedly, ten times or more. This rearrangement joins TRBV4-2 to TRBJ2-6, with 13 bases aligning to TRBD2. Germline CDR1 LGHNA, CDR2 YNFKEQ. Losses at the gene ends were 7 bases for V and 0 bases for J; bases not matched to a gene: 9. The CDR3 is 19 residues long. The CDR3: CASTQGLAGPRSGANVLTF. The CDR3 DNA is TGTGCCAGCACCCAGGGACTAGCGGGGCCCCGCTCTGGGGCCAACGTCCTGACTTTC.

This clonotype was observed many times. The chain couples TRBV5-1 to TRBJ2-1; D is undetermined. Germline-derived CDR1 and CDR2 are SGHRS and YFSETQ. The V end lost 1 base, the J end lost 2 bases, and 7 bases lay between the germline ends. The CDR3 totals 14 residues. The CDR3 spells CASSLQETYNEQFF. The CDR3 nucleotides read TGCGCCAGCAGCTTGCAGGAAACCTACAATGAGCAGTTCTTC.

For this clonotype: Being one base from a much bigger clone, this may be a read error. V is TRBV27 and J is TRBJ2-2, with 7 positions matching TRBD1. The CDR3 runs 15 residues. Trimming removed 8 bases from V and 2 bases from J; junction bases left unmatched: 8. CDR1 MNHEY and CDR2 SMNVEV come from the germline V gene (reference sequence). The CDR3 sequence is CASGKRQGNTGELFF. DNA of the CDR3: TGTGCCAGCGGCAAGAGACAGGGTAACACCGGGGAGCTGTTTTTT.

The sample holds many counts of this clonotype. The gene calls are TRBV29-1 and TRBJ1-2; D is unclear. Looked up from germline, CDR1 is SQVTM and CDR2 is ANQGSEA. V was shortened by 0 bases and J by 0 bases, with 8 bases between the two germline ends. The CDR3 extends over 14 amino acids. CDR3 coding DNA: TGCAGCGTTGAAGATGCAGGTTCTAACTATGGCTACACCTTC. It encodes CSVEDAGSNYGYTF.

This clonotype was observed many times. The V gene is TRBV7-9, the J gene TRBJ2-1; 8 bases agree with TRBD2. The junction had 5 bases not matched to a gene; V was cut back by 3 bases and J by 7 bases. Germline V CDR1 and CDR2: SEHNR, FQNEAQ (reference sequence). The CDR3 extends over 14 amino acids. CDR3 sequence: CASSFSGGTNEQFF. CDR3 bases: TGTGCCAGCAGCTTCTCGGGGGGGACAAATGAGCAGTTCTTC.

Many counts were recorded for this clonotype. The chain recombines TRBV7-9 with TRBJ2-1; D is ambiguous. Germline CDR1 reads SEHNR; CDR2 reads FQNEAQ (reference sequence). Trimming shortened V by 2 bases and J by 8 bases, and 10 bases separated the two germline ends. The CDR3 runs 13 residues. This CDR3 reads CASSLLYRDEQFF. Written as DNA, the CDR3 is TGTGCCAGCAGCTTACTCTATAGGGATGAGCAGTTCTTC.

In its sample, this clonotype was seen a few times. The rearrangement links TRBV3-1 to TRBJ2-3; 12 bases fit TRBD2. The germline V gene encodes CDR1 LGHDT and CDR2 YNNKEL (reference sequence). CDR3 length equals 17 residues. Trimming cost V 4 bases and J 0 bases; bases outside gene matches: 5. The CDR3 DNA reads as TGTGCCAGCAGCCGGCCTAGCGGGAGGGCAAGCACAGATACGCAGTATTTT. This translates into CASSRPSGRASTDTQYF.

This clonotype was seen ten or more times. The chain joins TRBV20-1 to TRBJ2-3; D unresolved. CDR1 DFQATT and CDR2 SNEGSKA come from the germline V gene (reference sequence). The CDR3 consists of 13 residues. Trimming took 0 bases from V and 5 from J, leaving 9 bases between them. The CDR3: CSARDLSGDTQYF. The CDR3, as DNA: TGCAGTGCTAGAGATCTGTCCGGAGATACGCAGTATTTT.

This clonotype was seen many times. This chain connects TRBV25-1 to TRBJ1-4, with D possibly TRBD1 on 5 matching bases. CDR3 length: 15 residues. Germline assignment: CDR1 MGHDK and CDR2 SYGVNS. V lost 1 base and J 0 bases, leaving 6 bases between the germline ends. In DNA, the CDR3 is TGTGCCAGCAGTGAATCAGGGACAACTAATGAAAAACTGTTTTTT. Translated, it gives CASSESGTTNEKLFF.

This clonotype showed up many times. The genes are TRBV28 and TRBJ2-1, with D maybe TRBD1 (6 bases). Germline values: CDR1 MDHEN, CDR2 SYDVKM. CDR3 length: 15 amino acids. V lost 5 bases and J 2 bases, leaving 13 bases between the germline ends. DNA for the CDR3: TGTGCCAGCAGTATCCCTCCAGGGGCCTACAATGAGCAGTTCTTC. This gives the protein CASSIPPGAYNEQFF.

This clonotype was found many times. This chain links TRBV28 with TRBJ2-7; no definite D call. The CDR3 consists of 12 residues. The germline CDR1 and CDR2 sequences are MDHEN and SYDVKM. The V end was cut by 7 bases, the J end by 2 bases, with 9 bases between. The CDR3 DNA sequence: TGTGCCAGCACAGCTAGTACCTACGAGCAGTACTTC. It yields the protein CASTASTYEQYF.

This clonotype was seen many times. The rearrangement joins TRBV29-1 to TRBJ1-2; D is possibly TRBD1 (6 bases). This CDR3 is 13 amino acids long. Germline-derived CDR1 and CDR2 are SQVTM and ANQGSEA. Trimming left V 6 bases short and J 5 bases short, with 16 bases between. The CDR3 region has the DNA TGCAGCGTACCCTGGGGGCAGGAGTATGGCTACACCTTC. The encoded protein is CSVPWGQEYGYTF.